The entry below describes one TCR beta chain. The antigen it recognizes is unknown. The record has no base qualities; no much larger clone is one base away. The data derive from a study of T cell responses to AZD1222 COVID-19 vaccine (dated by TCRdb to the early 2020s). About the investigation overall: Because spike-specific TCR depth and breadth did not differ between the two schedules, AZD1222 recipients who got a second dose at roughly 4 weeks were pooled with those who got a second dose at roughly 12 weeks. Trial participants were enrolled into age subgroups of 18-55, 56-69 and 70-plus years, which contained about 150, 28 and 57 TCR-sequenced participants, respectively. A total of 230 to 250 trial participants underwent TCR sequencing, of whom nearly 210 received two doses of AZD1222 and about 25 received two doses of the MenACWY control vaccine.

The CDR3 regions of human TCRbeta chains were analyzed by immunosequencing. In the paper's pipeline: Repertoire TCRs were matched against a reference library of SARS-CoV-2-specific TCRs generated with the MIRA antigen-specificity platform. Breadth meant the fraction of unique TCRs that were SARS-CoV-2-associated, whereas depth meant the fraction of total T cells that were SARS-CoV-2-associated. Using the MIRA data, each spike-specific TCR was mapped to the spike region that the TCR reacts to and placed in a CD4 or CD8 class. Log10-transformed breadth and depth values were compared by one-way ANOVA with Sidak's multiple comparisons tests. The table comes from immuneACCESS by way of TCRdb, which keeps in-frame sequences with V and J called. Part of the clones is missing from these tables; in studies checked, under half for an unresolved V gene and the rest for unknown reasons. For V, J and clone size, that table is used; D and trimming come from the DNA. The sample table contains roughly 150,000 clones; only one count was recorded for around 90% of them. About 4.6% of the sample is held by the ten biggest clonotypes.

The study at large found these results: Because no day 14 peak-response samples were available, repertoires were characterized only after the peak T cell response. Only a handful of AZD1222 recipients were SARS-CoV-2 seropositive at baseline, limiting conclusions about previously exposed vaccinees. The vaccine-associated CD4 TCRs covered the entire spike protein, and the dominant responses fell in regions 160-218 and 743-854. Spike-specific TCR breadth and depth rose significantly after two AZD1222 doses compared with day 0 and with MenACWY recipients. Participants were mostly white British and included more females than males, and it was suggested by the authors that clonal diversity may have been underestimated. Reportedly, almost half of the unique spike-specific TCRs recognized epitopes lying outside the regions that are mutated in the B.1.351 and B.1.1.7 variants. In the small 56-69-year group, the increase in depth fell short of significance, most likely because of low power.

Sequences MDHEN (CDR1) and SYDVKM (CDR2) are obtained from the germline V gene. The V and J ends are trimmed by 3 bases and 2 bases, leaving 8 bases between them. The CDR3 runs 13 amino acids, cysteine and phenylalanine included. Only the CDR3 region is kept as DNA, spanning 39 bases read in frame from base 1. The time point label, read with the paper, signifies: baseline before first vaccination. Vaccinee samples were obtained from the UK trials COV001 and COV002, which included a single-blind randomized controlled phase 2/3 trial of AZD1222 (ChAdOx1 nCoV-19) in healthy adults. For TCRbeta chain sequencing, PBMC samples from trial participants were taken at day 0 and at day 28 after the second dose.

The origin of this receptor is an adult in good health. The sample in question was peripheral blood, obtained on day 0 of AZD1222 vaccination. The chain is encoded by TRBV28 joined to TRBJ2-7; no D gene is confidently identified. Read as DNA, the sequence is TGTGCCAGCAGTTTCCGAATTCCCTACGAGCAGTACTTC. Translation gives CASSFRIPYEQYF.